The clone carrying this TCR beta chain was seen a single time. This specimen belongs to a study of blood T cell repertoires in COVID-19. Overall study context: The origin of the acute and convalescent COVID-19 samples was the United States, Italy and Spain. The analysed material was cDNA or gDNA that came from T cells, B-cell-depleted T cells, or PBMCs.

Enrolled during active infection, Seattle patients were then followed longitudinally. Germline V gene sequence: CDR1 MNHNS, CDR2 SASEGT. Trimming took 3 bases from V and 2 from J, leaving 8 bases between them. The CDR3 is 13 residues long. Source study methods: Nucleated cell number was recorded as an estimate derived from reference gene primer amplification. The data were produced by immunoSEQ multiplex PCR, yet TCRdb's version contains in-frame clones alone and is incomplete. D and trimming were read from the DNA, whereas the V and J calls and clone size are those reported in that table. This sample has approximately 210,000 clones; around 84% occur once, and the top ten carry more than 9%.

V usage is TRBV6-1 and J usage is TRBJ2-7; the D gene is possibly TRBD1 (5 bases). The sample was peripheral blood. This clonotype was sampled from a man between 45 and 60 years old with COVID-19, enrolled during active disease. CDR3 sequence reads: CASSDWGTYEQYF. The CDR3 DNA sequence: TGTGCCAGCAGTGATTGGGGCACCTACGAGCAGTACTTC.